This paragraph covers one TCR beta chain sequence. Its antigen is not identified. The data are from a study of CXCR3-negative and CXCR3-positive naive CD8 T cells. Study-wide results and caveats: Whereas memory cells differed, naive CXCR3-negative and CXCR3-positive cells shared similar TRBV-TRBJ usage.

Per the germline V gene, CDR1 is SQVTM and CDR2 is ANQGSEA. This CDR3 is built from 14 residues. cDNA libraries for TRB were generated by 5' RACE incorporating UMI labels. TCRdb reanalyzed the 5' RACE reads, giving one entry per CDR3 protein sequence and no DNA. This sample lists about 24,000 distinct CDR3 sequences; its ten largest clones have about 4%. The chain combines TRBV29-1 with TRBJ2-7; TCRdb selects TRBD2, and the lack of DNA leaves this call unchecked. The specimen was naive CXCR3- CD8+ T cells from blood. This sample's subset: CD45RO-CCR7+CD27+CD95- naive CD8+ T cells lacking CXCR3 (TNR3-). This receptor was identified in a human donor in good health. Some clones in this sample may be carry-over from other donors' samples. The CDR3 loop is CSVSSGSSSYEQYF.